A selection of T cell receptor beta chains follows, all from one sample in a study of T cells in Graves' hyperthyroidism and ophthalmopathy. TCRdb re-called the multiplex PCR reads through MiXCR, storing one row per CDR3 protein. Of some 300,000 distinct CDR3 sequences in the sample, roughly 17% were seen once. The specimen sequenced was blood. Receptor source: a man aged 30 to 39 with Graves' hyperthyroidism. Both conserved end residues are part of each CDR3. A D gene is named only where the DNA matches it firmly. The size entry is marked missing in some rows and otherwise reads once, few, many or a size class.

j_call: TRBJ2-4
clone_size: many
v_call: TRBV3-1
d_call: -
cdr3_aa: CASSERRLQDNWAKNIQYF
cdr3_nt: TGTGCCAGCAGCGAGAGGAGATTACAGGATAATTGGGCCAAAAACATTCAGTACTTC

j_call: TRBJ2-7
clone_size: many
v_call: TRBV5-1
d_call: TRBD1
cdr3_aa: CASSFTGGSYEQYF
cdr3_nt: TGCGCCAGCAGCTTTACAGGGGGCTCCTACGAGCAGTACTTC

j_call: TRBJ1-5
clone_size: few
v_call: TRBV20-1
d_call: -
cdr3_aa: CSARHTGTTSGQPQHF
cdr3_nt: -

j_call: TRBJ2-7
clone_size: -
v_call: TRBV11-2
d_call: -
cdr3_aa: CASSLGRGSGEQYF
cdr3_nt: TGTGCCAGCAGCTTAGGCAGGGGCTCGGGCGAGCAGTACTTC

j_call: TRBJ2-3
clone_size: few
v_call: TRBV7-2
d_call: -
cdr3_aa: CASRAASVQKADTQYF
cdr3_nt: TGTGCCAGCAGGGCAGCTAGCGTTCAAAAAGCAGATACGCAGTATTTT

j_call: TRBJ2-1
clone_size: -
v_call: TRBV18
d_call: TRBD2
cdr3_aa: CASSPPAGLAVSYNEQFF
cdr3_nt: TGTGCCAGCTCACCACCCGCCGGACTAGCGGTCTCCTACAATGAGCAGTTCTTC

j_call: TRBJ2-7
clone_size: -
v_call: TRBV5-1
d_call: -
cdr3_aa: CASSLVGVYEQYF
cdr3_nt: TGCGCCAGCAGCTTGGTTGGGGTGTACGAGCAGTACTTC

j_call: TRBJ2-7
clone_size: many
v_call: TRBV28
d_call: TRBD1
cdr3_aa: CASSPTGGSNEQYF
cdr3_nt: TGTGCCAGCAGTCCGACAGGGGGCTCCAACGAGCAGTACTTC

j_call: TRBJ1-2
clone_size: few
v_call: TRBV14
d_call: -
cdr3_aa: CASSQGGSTGYTF
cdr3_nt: TGTGCCAGCAGCCAAGGCGGTTCGACAGGTTACACCTTC

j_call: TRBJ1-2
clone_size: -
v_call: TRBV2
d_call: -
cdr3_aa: CASSELGRGYGYTF
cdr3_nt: TGTGCCAGCAGTGAACTCGGCAGGGGCTATGGCTACACCTTC

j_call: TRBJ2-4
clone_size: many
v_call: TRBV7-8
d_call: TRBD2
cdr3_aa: CASSLGLAKDIQYF
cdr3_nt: TGTGCCAGCAGCCTGGGACTAGCAAAGGACATTCAGTACTTC

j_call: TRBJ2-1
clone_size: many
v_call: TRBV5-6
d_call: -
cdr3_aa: CASSPPSDTPTIEQFF
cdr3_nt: TGTGCCAGCAGCCCCCCCTCTGATACCCCTACCATAGAGCAGTTCTTC

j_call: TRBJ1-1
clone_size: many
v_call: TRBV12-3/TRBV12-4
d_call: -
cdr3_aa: CASQVNTEAFF
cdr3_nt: TGTGCCTCTCAGGTGAACACTGAAGCTTTCTTT

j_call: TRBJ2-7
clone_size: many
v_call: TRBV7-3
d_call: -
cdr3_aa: CASSSPEAPHEQYF
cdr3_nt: TGTGCCAGCAGCTCCCCCGAGGCTCCCCACGAGCAGTACTTC

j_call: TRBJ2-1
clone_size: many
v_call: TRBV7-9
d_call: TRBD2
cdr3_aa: CASSVGTSGYNEQFF
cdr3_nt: TGTGCCAGCAGCGTAGGGACTAGCGGGTACAATGAGCAGTTCTTC

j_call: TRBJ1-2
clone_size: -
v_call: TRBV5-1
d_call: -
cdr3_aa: CASRQENYGYTF
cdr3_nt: TGCGCCAGCAGGCAAGAGAACTATGGCTACACCTTC

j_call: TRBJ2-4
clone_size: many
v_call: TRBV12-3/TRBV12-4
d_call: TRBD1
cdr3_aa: CASSRDRGGFNIQYF
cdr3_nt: TGTGCCAGCAGCAGGGACAGGGGAGGTTTCAACATTCAGTACTTC

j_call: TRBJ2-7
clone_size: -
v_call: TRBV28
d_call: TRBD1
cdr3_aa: CASTGTESYEQYF
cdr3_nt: TGTGCCAGCACGGGGACAGAGTCCTACGAGCAGTACTTC

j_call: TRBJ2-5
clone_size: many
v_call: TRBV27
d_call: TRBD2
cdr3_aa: CASSQTSGVQETQYF
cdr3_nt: TGTGCCAGCAGTCAGACTAGCGGGGTACAAGAGACCCAGTACTTC

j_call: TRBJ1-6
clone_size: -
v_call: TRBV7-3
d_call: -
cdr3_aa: CASSPRGAYNSPLHF
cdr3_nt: TGTGCCAGCAGCCCGCGGGGGGCTTATAATTCACCCCTCCACTTT

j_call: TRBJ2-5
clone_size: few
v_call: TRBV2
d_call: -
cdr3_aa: CASSEAWVQTQYF
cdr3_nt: TGTGCCAGCAGTGAAGCGTGGGTACAGACCCAGTACTTC

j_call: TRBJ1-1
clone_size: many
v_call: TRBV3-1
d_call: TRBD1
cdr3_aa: CASSYGTGGTEAFF
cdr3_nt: TGTGCCAGCAGCTATGGGACAGGGGGAACTGAAGCTTTCTTT

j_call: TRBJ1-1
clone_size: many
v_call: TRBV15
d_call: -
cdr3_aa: CATSRERRIQNTEAFF
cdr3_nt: TGTGCCACCAGCAGAGAGAGACGGATACAGAACACTGAAGCTTTCTTT

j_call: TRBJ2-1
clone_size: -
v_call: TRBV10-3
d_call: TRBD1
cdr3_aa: CAISRGQGRETQFF
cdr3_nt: TGTGCCATCAGTCGCGGACAGGGGAGAGAGACCCAGTTCTTC

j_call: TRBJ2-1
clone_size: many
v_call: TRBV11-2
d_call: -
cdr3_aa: CASSLDSPSSGFTYNEQFF
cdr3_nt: TGTGCCAGCAGCTTAGATTCCCCGTCCTCCGGGTTCACCTACAATGAGCAGTTCTTC

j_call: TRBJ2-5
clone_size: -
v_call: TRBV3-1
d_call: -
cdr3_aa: CASSQVGYQETQYF
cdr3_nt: TGTGCCAGCAGCCAAGTGGGGTACCAAGAGACCCAGTACTTC

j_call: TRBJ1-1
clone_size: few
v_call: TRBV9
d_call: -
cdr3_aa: CASSVGASENTEAFF
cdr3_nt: TGTGCCAGCAGCGTAGGGGCGTCAGAAAACACTGAAGCTTTCTTT

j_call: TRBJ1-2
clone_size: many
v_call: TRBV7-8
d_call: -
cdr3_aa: CASSLVPPRQRSLGYTF
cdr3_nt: TGTGCCAGCAGCTTAGTACCTCCGCGACAGAGAAGCCTTGGCTACACCTTC